The T cell receptor (beta chain) under discussion was sequenced for a study of CD8 T cells in ankylosing spondylitis. A note on this clonotype: Its antigen is as yet unknown.

General observations from the study: Within ankylosing spondylitis blood, a TCR beta motif made up of several highly homologous variants appeared to be characteristic.

TCRdb redid the calling of the 5' RACE reads with MiXCR, one entry per CDR3 protein. The sample records roughly 440,000 distinct CDR3 sequences, 15% to 20% being singletons. Trimming took off 9 bases at V and 2 bases at J, with 14 bases between the two ends. This CDR3 spans 13 amino acids. Germline assignment: CDR1 MNHNS and CDR2 SASEGT. The origin of this receptor is a male donor with ankylosing spondylitis. This chain connects TRBV6-1 to TRBJ2-7, with D hard to call. The sequenced sample was blood, either unsorted or a sorted T cell fraction (not recorded which). CDR3 loop: CASRSGKTYEQYF. The CDR3 bases are TGTGCCAGTAGATCTGGGAAGACCTACGAGCAGTACTTC.